The 25 T cell receptor beta chains below come from one sample, sequenced in a study of blood T cell repertoires in COVID-19. Here immunoSEQ multiplex PCR was the method, and the copy in TCRdb shows in-frame clones only, minus some. The sample lists over 85,000 clones; approximately 87% were seen once. The sample was peripheral blood. The receptors shown here come from a human donor in a cohort sampled during active COVID-19.

The V gene is TRBV28, the J gene TRBJ2-1; D gene uncertain. This CDR3 spans 15 amino acids. The germline gives CDR1 MDHEN, CDR2 SYDVKM. V was clipped by 6 bases and J by 0 bases, with 12 bases between them. CDR3: CASRLDTSSYNEQFF. CDR3 nucleotide sequence: TGTGCCAGCAGACTTGACACGAGCTCCTACAATGAGCAGTTCTTC.

V gene TRBV21-1 combines with J gene TRBJ1-3. TRBV21-1 has pseudogene status. The CDR3 extends over 16 amino acids. For the CDR3, the DNA is TGTGCCAGCAGCAAAGCTGTCCGGAGCTCTGGAAACACCATATATTTT. This encodes CASSKAVRSSGNTIYF.

This clone was found a few times. The CDR3 loop reads CASSLEQRNSPLHF. CDR3 DNA: TGTGCCAGCAGCTTAGAGCAACGGAATTCACCCCTCCACTTT. This chain joins TRBV7-2 and TRBJ1-6; no reliable D call. The V gene lost 1 base and the J gene lost 7 bases, with 8 bases spanning the gap. The V gene's germline CDR1 is SGHTA and CDR2 FQGNSA. This CDR3 comprises 14 residues.

This chain uses TRBV28 with TRBJ1-4, with 8 nucleotides matching TRBD1. The germline V gene has CDR1 MDHEN and CDR2 SYDVKM. V shed 6 bases, J shed 13 bases, and the junction held 10 bases outside the gene matches. This CDR3 has 13 residues. The CDR3 reads CASSPSGQGLLFF. DNA for the CDR3: TGTGCCAGCAGCCCGAGCGGACAGGGATTACTGTTTTTT.

The rearrangement links TRBV11-2 to TRBJ1-1; perhaps TRBD1 as D (5 bases). CDR1 and CDR2 (germline): SGHAT, FQNNGV. The length of the CDR3 is 15 residues. V dropped 5 bases and J dropped 3 bases, with 16 bases sitting between them. The CDR3: CASSPSSREDTEAFF. For the CDR3, the DNA is TGTGCCAGCAGCCCTTCTTCCAGGGAGGACACTGAAGCTTTCTTT.

The CDR3 DNA sequence: TGTGCCAGCAGCCCAGCGGGGAACACTGAAGCTTTCTTT. This codes for CASSPAGNTEAFF. This sequence joins TRBV7-2 and TRBJ1-1; the D is unclear. CDR1 SGHTA and CDR2 FQGNSA come from the germline V gene. V shed 5 bases and J shed 1 base, with 8 bases lying between them. This CDR3 is 13 amino acids long.

CDR3 DNA: TGTGCCAGCAGCCGGACAGGGGGGAACACTGAAGCTTTCTTT. Protein: CASSRTGGNTEAFF. The gene calls are TRBV7-8 and TRBJ1-1, with 10 bases fitting TRBD1. Germline-derived CDR1 and CDR2 are SGHVS and FQNEAQ. There are 14 residues in the CDR3. After removal of 5 bases from V and 1 base from J, the junction contained 1 base not matched to a gene.

The rearrangement uses TRBV5-1 and TRBJ2-5; 9 bases agree with TRBD2. The germline CDR1 and CDR2 sequences are SGHRS and YFSETQ. J gave up 5 bases and V 3 bases, and 11 bases lay outside the gene matches. The CDR3 is 16 residues long. The CDR3 spells CASSSQAGGNSETQYF. DNA for the CDR3: TGCGCCAGCAGCTCCCAGGCGGGAGGGAACAGTGAGACCCAGTACTTC.

This chain connects TRBV2 to TRBJ2-3, with 7 bases identical to TRBD1. The CDR3 covers 15 residues. The V gene's germline CDR1 is SNHLY and CDR2 FYNNEI. With V trimmed by 6 bases and J by 7 bases, 13 bases remained unmatched. In nucleotides, the CDR3 is TGTGCCAGCAGCGGATACAGGGGCGATTGGAATACGCAGTATTTT. This encodes CASSGYRGDWNTQYF.

The gene calls are TRBV7-6 and TRBJ2-3; D could derive from TRBD1 or TRBD2 (7 bases each). V was trimmed by 5 bases and J by 3 bases, leaving 18 bases between them. This CDR3 is 16 amino acids long. Germline V gene data show CDR1 as SGHVS and CDR2 as FNYEAQ. CDR3 loop: CASSLGGGSDTDTQYF. In DNA, the CDR3 is TGTGCCAGCAGCCTAGGGGGCGGGAGTGATACAGATACGCAGTATTTT. Full variable domain (missing parts from reference TRBV7-6 and TRBJ2-3): GAGVSQSPRYKVTKRGQDVALRCDPISGHVSLYWYRQALGQGPEFLTYFNYEAQQDKSGLPNDRFSAERPEGSISTLTIQRTEQRDSAMYRCASSLGGGSDTDTQYFGPGTRLTVL.

The chain joins TRBV5-5 to TRBJ1-4; D is uncertain. This CDR3 is 14 amino acids long. The germline CDR1 and CDR2 sequences are SGHKS and YYEKEE (reference sequence). V lost 3 bases and J lost 7, with 13 bases in between. CDR3 nucleotide sequence: TGTGCCAGCAGCTGGAGGTTGACCCCTGAAAAACTGTTTTTT. Translation gives CASSWRLTPEKLFF.

The V and J genes are TRBV19 and TRBJ2-2; TRBD2 matches 15 bases. Trimming at V came to 10 bases and at J to 6 bases, leaving 6 bases not matched to a gene. Per germline, CDR1 LNHDA and CDR2 SQIVND (reference sequence). This CDR3 contains 15 residues. The CDR3 spells CATSGLAGGSGELFF. The DNA for the CDR3 is TGTGCCACCTCCGGACTAGCGGGGGGGTCCGGGGAGCTGTTTTTT.

This chain uses TRBV2 with TRBJ1-6, with D possibly being TRBD1 (5 bases). With 7 bases removed from V and 8 bases from J, the gap between germline ends came to 12 bases. Germline V lookup: CDR1 SNHLY, CDR2 FYNNEI. The CDR3 length is 13 residues. CDR3 in DNA: TGTGCCAGCAAAGGGACTTTTGATTCACCCCTCCACTTT. Amino acids: CASKGTFDSPLHF.

This clone showed up just once. This chain links TRBV6-4 with TRBJ1-6; 7 bases line up with TRBD1. The CDR3 contains 14 residues. The ends lost 5 bases at V and 7 bases at J; junction bases unmatched: 5. Germline CDR1 MRHNA, CDR2 SNTAGT. The CDR3 DNA reads as TGTGCCAGCAGTCGACAGGGTGTGAATTCACCCCTCCACTTT. Translating gives CASSRQGVNSPLHF.

This clone was seen a single time. The chain links TRBV5-1 to TRBJ2-3; tentatively, D is TRBD2 (5 bases). The CDR3 runs 14 residues. V was shortened by 1 base and J by 2 bases, with 8 bases between the two germline ends. Germline CDR1 reads SGHRS; CDR2 reads YFSETQ. The CDR3 here is CASSLSDFTDTQYF. The CDR3 DNA reads as TGCGCCAGCAGCTTGTCGGACTTCACAGATACGCAGTATTTT.

The V gene is TRBV4-1, the J gene TRBJ1-4; TRBD1 aligns across 7 bases. V shed 0 bases, J shed 4 bases, and the junction held 5 bases outside the gene matches. Germline values: CDR1 MGHRA, CDR2 YSYEKL. This CDR3 has 16 amino acids. The CDR3 loop reads CASSQDPGQSNEKLFF. CDR3 coding DNA: TGCGCCAGCAGCCAAGATCCGGGACAGAGTAATGAAAAACTGTTTTTT.

The CDR3 region is CASSNWGVPSYEQYF. The CDR3 DNA sequence: TGTGCCAGCAGCAATTGGGGAGTTCCGTCCTACGAGCAGTACTTC. This chain uses TRBV28 with TRBJ2-7; tentative D call: TRBD2 (5 bases). CDR3 length: 15 amino acids. The germline V gene encodes CDR1 MDHEN and CDR2 SYDVKM. Trimming removed 6 bases at V and 1 base at J, with 16 bases between.

This chain connects TRBV7-9 to TRBJ1-1; TRBD1 aligns across 8 bases. CDR1 and CDR2 from the germline V gene are SEHNR and FQNEAQ (reference sequence). With V trimmed by 2 bases and J by 4 bases, 6 bases remained unmatched. The CDR3 has 15 residues. The CDR3 loop reads CASSLPLTGGTEAFF. The CDR3 DNA is TGTGCCAGCAGCTTACCCCTCACAGGGGGCACTGAAGCTTTCTTT.

The chain recombines TRBV7-3 with TRBJ2-2, with a possible D match to TRBD2 (6 bases). Trimming shortened V by 2 bases and J by 4 bases, and 11 bases separated the two germline ends. The CDR3 has 15 residues. Germline CDR1 is SGHTA and CDR2 is FQGTGA. CDR3 DNA sequence: TGTGCCAGCAGCTTAGGAGGGATGCGCACCGGGGAGCTGTTTTTT. Its translation: CASSLGGMRTGELFF.

The chain uses TRBV9 and TRBJ1-2; the D is unclear. CDR3 length: 13 residues. Looked up from germline, CDR1 is SGDLS and CDR2 is YYNGEE. V was trimmed by 3 bases and J by 3 bases, leaving 9 bases between them. CDR3 region: CASSGHGDYGYTF. The DNA for the CDR3 is TGTGCCAGCAGCGGTCACGGGGACTATGGCTACACCTTC.

V usage is TRBV2 and J usage is TRBJ2-7, with TRBD1 identical over 8 bases. The CDR3 contains 14 residues. Germline loops: CDR1 SNHLY, CDR2 FYNNEI. The V segment lost 7 bases and the J segment 5 bases; nucleotides outside the gene matches: 10. Written as DNA, the CDR3 is TGTGCCAGCACCGTCCAGGACAGGGCCCACGAGCAGTACTTC. Its protein product is CASTVQDRAHEQYF.

V is TRBV3-1 (or the pseudogene TRBV3-2) and J is TRBJ1-2; 8 nucleotides align to TRBD1. The CDR3 is 16 residues long. Unmatched junction bases numbered 5, after V lost 1 base and J lost 1 base. Germline V gives CDR1 LGHDT, CDR2 YNNKEL (reference sequence). CDR3 in amino acids: CASSQGGQGLNYGYTF. CDR3 bases: TGTGCCAGCAGCCAAGGCGGACAGGGCCTTAACTATGGCTACACCTTC.

V and J are TRBV19 and TRBJ2-2; a possible D gene is TRBD2 (5 bases). Germline V gene data show CDR1 as LNHDA and CDR2 as SQIVND (reference sequence). Trimming pared 10 bases from V and 3 bases from J, leaving 15 bases between. This CDR3 has 14 amino acids. The CDR3 DNA is TGTGCCACCACGGAGGCACCAGACACCGGGGAGCTGTTTTTT. Residues: CATTEAPDTGELFF.

The chain uses TRBV4-3 and TRBJ2-6; D ambiguous. V shed 0 bases and J shed 0 bases, with 12 bases lying between them. The germline CDR1 and CDR2 sequences are LGHNA and YSLEER. The CDR3 has 18 amino acids. The CDR3 coding sequence is TGCGCCAGCAGCCAAGATAGCACGTCAAGCTCTGGGGCCAACGTCCTGACTTTC. As protein: CASSQDSTSSSGANVLTF.

The gene calls are TRBV6-6 and TRBJ2-2; a weak D match, TRBD2 (6 bases). Germline values: CDR1 MNHNY, CDR2 SVGAGI (reference sequence). Between the trimmed V and J ends, which lost 0 bases and 1 base, there was a span of 9 bases. CDR3 length equals 16 residues. CDR3 residues: CASSYSNSGNTGELFF. The CDR3 DNA follows: TGTGCCAGCAGTTACTCAAATAGCGGGAACACCGGGGAGCTGTTTTTT.